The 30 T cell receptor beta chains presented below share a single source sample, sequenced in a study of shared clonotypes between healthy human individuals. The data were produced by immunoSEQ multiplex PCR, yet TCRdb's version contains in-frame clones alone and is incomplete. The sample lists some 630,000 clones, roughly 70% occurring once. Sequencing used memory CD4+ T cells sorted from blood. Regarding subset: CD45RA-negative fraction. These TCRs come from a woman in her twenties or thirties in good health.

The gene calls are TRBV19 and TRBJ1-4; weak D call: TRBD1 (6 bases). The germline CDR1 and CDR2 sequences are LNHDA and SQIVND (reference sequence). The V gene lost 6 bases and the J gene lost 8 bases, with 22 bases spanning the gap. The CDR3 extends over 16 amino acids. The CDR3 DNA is TGTGCCAGTAGCATCAGAACAGGGATTGTGGGCGAAAAACTGTTTTTT. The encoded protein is CASSIRTGIVGEKLFF.

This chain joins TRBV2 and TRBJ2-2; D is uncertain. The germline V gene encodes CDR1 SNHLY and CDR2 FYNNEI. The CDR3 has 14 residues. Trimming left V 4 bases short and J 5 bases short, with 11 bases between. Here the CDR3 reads CASSGPPGTGELFF. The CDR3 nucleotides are TGTGCCAGCAGTGGGCCTCCGGGTACCGGGGAGCTGTTTTTT.

The CDR3 DNA follows: TGTGCCAGCAGATACGACAGGGCCACTGAAGCTTTCTTT. Residues: CASRYDRATEAFF. The rearrangement joins TRBV6-6 to TRBJ1-1, with 7 nucleotides matching TRBD1. J gave up 4 bases and V 6 bases, and 5 bases lay outside the gene matches. The CDR3 spans 13 residues. Germline CDR1 MNHNY, CDR2 SVGAGI (reference sequence).

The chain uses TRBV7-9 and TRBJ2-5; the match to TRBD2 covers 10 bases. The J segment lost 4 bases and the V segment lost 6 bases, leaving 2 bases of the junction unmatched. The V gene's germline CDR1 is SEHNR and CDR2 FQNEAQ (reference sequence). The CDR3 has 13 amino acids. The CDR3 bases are TGTGCCAGCAGAGTAGCGGGAGGAGAGACCCAGTACTTC. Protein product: CASRVAGGETQYF.

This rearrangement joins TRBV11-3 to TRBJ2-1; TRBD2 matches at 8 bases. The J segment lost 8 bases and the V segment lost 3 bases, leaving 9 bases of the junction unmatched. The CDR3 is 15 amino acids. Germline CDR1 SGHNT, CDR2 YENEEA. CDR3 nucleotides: TGTGCCAGCAGCTTCTCGTCGGGAGGGGGGGATGAGCAGTTCTTC. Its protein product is CASSFSSGGGDEQFF.

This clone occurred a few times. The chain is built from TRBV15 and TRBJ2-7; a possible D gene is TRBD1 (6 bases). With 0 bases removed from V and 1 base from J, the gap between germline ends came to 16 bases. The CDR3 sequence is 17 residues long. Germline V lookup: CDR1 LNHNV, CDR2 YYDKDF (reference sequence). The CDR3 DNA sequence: TGTGCCACCAGCAGAGAGGGACAACTGGCCCCTTCCTACGAGCAGTACTTC. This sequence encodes CATSREGQLAPSYEQYF.

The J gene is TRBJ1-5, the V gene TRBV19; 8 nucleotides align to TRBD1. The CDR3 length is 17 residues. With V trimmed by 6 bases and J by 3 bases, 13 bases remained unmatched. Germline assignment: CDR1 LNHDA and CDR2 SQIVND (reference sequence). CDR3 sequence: CASRRQGQRFSNQPQHF. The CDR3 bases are TGTGCCAGTAGAAGACAGGGGCAACGTTTTTCCAATCAGCCCCAGCATTTT.

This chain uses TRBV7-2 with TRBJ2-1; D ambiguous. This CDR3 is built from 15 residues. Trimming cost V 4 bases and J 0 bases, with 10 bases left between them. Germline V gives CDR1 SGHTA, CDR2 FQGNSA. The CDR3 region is CASSSHYISYNEQFF. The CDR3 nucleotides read TGTGCCAGCAGCTCGCACTATATCTCCTACAATGAGCAGTTCTTC.

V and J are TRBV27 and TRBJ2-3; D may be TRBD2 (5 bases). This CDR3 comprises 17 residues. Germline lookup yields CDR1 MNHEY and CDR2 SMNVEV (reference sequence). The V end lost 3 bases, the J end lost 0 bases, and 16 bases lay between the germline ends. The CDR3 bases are TGTGCCAGCAGTTTTTCGTGGGTAGCGACAAGCACAGATACGCAGTATTTT. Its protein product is CASSFSWVATSTDTQYF.

CDR3 sequence: CASYGDSNQPQHF. CDR3 coding DNA: TGTGCCAGCTATGGGGATAGCAATCAGCCCCAGCATTTT. The chain carries TRBV28 and TRBJ1-5; the D is unclear. Trimming cost V 8 bases and J 0 bases, with 8 bases left between them. Germline values: CDR1 MDHEN, CDR2 SYDVKM. CDR3 size: 13 residues.

CDR3 sequence (DNA): TGTGCCACCAGCAGCTCCAGGGTGAAGCTTGGGGATGAGCAGTTCTTC. Its protein product is CATSSSRVKLGDEQFF. V usage is TRBV15 and J usage is TRBJ2-1; the D gene is possibly TRBD1 (5 bases). Per germline, CDR1 LNHNV and CDR2 YYDKDF (reference sequence). The CDR3 has 16 amino acids. V lost 3 bases and J 8 bases, leaving 20 bases between the germline ends.

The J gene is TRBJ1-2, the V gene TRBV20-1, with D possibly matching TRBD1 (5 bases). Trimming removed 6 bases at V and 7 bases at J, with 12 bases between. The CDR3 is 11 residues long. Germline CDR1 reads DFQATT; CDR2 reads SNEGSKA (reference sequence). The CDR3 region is CSAPPGTGYTF. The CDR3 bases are TGCAGTGCCCCCCCAGGGACTGGCTACACCTTC.

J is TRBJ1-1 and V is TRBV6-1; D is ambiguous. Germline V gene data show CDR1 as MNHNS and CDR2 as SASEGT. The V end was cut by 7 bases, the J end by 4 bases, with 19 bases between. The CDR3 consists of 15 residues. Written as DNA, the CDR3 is TGTGCCAGCAATGGTCGTATTCGGGAGGGCACTGAAGCTTTCTTT. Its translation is CASNGRIREGTEAFF.

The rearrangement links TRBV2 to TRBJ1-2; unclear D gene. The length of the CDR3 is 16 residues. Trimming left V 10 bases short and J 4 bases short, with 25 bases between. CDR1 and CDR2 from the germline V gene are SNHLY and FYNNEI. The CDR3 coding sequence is TGTGCCAATTTGATCAATGGGGAGGGCGACTTCTATGGCTACACCTTC. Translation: CANLINGEGDFYGYTF.

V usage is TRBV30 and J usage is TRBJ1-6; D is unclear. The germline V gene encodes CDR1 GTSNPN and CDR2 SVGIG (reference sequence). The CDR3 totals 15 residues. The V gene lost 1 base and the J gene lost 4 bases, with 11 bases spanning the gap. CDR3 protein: CAWSGRIRYNSPLHF. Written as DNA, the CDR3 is TGTGCCTGGAGTGGACGGATTCGTTATAATTCACCCCTCCACTTT.

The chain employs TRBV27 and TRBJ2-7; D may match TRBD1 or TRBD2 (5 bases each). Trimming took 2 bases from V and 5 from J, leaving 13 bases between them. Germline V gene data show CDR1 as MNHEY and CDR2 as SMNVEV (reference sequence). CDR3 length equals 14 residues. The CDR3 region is CASSLGTGYNEQYF. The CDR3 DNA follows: TGTGCCAGCAGTTTAGGGACGGGATACAACGAGCAGTACTTC.

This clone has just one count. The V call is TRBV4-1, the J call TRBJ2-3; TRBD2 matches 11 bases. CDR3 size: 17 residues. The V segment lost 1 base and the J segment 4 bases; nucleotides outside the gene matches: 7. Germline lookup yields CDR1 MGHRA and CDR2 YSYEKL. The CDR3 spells CASSQGLLAGGSDTQYF. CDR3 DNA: TGCGCCAGCAGCCAAGGCCTGCTAGCGGGAGGTTCAGATACGCAGTATTTT.

The chain's CDR3 is CASSLRLAGEGETQYF. CDR3 DNA: TGTGCCAGCAGCTTACGACTAGCGGGAGAGGGGGAGACCCAGTACTTC. The chain recombines TRBV11-2 with TRBJ2-5, with 12 bases that match TRBD2. The CDR3 covers 16 residues. Germline loops: CDR1 SGHAT, CDR2 FQNNGV. With V trimmed by 2 bases and J by 5 bases, 6 bases remained unmatched. Using reference TRBV11-2 and TRBJ2-5 for the parts outside the CDR3, the full variable domain is EAGVAQSPRYKIIEKRQSVAFWCNPISGHATLYWYQQILGQGPKLLIQFQNNGVVDDSQLPKDRFSAERLKGVDSTLKIQPAKLEDSAVYLCASSLRLAGEGETQYFGPGTRLLVL.

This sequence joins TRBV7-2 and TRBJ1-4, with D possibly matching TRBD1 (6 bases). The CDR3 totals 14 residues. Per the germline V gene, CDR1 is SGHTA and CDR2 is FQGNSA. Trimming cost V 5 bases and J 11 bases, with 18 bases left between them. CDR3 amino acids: CASSPREGVWKLFF. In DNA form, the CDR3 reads TGTGCCAGCAGCCCCCGGGAGGGGGTTTGGAAACTGTTTTTT.

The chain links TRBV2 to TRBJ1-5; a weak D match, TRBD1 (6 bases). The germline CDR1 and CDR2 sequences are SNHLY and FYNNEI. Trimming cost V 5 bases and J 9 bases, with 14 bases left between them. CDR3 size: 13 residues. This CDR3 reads CASSPGAESPQHF. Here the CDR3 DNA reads TGTGCCAGCAGTCCGGGGGCTGAATCGCCCCAGCATTTT.

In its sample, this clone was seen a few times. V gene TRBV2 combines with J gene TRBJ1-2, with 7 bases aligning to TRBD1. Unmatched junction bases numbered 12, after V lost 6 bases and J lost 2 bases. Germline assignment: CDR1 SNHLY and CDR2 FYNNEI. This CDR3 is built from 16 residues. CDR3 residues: CASRLGLGQKNYGYTF. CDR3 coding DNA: TGTGCCAGCAGGCTCGGCTTGGGACAGAAGAACTATGGCTACACCTTC. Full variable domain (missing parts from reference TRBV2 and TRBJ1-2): EPEVTQTPSHQVTQMGQEVILRCVPISNHLYFYWYRQILGQKVEFLVSFYNNEISEKSEIFDDQFSVERPDGSNFTLKIRSTKLEDSAMYFCASRLGLGQKNYGYTFGSGTRLTVV.

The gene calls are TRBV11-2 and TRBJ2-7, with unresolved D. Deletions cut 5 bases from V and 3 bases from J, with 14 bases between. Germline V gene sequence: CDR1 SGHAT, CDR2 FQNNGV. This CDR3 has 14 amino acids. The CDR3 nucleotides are TGTGCCAGCAGCCCTCGGACCATTCACTACGAGCAGTACTTC. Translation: CASSPRTIHYEQYF.

The CDR3 spells CASSLSDLGTDTQYF. DNA for the CDR3: TGCGCCAGCAGCTTAAGTGATTTGGGCACAGATACGCAGTATTTT. V gene TRBV5-1 combines with J gene TRBJ2-3; D uncertain. The CDR3 spans 15 residues. V was trimmed by 2 bases and J by 1 base, leaving 11 bases between them. CDR1 is SGHRS and CDR2 is YFSETQ in the germline V gene.

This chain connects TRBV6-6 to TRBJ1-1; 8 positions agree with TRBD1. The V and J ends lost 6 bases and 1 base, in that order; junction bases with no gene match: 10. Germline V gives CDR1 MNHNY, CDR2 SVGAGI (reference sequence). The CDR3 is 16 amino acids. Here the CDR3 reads CASSLQGAGRNTEAFF. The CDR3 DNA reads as TGTGCCAGCAGCTTGCAGGGGGCCGGGCGGAACACTGAAGCTTTCTTT.

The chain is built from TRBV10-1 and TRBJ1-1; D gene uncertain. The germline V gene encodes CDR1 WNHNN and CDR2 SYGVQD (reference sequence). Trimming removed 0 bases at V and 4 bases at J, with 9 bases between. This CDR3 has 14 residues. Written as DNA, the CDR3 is TGCGCCAGCAGTGAGTCTTCGAGATTCACTGAAGCTTTCTTT. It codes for CASSESSRFTEAFF.

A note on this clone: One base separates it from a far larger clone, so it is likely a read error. The CDR3 is CASSWQETQYF. CDR3 nucleotides: TGCGCCAGCAGCTGGCAAGAGACCCAGTACTTC. The V and J genes are TRBV5-1 and TRBJ2-5; D not certain. Per the germline V gene, CDR1 is SGHRS and CDR2 is YFSETQ. The CDR3 runs to 11 residues. Trimming pared 3 bases from V and 2 bases from J, leaving 2 bases between.

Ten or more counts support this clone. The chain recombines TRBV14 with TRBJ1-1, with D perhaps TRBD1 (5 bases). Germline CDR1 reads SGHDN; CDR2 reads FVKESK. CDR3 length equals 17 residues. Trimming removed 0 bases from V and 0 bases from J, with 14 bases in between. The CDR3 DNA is TGTGCCAGCAGCCAAGATTTCGGGGGAGGGCTGAACACTGAAGCTTTCTTT. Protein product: CASSQDFGGGLNTEAFF.

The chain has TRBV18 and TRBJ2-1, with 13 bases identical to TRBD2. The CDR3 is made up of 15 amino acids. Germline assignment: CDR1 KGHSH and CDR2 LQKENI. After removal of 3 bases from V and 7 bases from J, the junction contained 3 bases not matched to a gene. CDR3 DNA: TGTGCCAGCTCACCCGGGACTAGCGGGAAAAATGAGCAGTTCTTC. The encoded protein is CASSPGTSGKNEQFF.

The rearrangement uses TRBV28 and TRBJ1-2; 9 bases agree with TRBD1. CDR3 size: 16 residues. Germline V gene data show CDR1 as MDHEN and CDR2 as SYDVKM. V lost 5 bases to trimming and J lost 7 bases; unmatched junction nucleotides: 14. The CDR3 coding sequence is TGTGCCAGCAGTCACAGGAGGGACAGGGAAGGGACTGGCTACACCTTC. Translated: CASSHRRDREGTGYTF.

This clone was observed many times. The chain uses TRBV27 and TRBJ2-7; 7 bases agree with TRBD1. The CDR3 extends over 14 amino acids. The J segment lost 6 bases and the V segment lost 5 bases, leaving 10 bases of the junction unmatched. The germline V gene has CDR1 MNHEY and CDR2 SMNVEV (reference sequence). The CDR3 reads CASSARQGSGEQYF. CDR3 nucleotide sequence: TGTGCCAGCAGTGCCAGACAGGGAAGCGGCGAGCAGTACTTC.